The 13 T cell receptor beta chains presented below share a single source sample, sequenced in a study of cytomegalovirus exposure and HLA in healthy donors. The PCR made use of 60 Vbeta and 13 Jbeta primers. Generated by immunoSEQ multiplex PCR, the TCRdb table keeps only in-frame clones and is missing some. This sample has over 150,000 clones, with more than 65% found just once. Sample: PBMCs. These receptors were collected from a woman aged 40 to 50 in good health and CMV-seropositive.

CDR3 sequence: CASSRQGDDEQFF. The CDR3 DNA reads as TGCGCCAGCAGCCGACAGGGGGACGATGAGCAGTTCTTC. The chain employs TRBV5-1 and TRBJ2-1; 9 bases map to TRBD1. CDR1 is SGHRS, CDR2 YFSETQ, per germline. The V gene end was trimmed by 4 bases and the J gene end by 8 bases; junction bases not matched to a gene: 4. The CDR3 runs 13 residues.

In DNA, the CDR3 is TGTGCCAGCAGCTTGGCCGGGACAGGGTACTCCGGGGAGCTGTTTTTT. Its translation is CASSLAGTGYSGELFF. The chain recombines TRBV5-6 with TRBJ2-2; 9 positions agree with TRBD1. Germline V gene lookup returns CDR1 SGHDT and CDR2 YYEEEE. V lost 0 bases to trimming and J lost 6 bases; unmatched junction nucleotides: 6. The CDR3 is 16 amino acids.

This clone turned up a few times. The genes are TRBV25-1 and TRBJ2-3; tentatively, D is TRBD1 (6 bases). The CDR3 is 14 amino acids. The V end lost 6 bases, the J end lost 3 bases, and 13 bases lay between the germline ends. Germline CDR1 MGHDK, CDR2 SYGVNS. This CDR3 reads CASRQGEETDTQYF. CDR3 sequence (DNA): TGTGCCAGCAGACAGGGAGAGGAAACAGATACGCAGTATTTT.

The chain couples TRBV5-1 to TRBJ2-7; 15 nucleotides match TRBD2. Germline trimming cut 5 bases from V and 3 bases from J; bases unmatched to any gene: 3. Per the germline V gene, CDR1 is SGHRS and CDR2 is YFSETQ. This CDR3 is built from 15 residues. CDR3 nucleotides: TGCGCCAGCAGGGGACTAGCGGGAGGAGACTACGAGCAGTACTTC. Translated: CASRGLAGGDYEQYF.

The chain couples TRBV15 to TRBJ2-7, with unresolved D. V lost 3 bases and J lost 3, with 12 bases in between. From germline, CDR1 is LNHNV and CDR2 YYDKDF (reference sequence). This CDR3 is built from 14 residues. Here the CDR3 reads CATSRVTYNYEQYF. CDR3 nucleotides: TGTGCCACCAGCAGGGTGACTTATAACTACGAGCAGTACTTC.

This clone came up a few times. The rearrangement uses TRBV7-9 and TRBJ1-2; a possible D gene is TRBD1 (5 bases). This CDR3 is built from 12 residues. The V and J ends lost 5 bases and 7 bases respectively, with 11 bases between them. CDR1 is SEHNR and CDR2 is FQNEAQ in the germline V gene (reference sequence). CDR3 residues: CASSVRGLGYTF. In DNA form, the CDR3 reads TGTGCCAGCAGCGTTAGGGGTCTTGGCTACACCTTC.

In this sample, this clone turned up a few times. This CDR3 is CASSFTGIAGNTIYF. DNA for the CDR3: TGCGCCAGCAGCTTTACAGGGATCGCGGGAAACACCATATATTTT. The chain recombines TRBV5-1 with TRBJ1-3; weak D call: TRBD1 (6 bases). The germline V gene encodes CDR1 SGHRS and CDR2 YFSETQ. Trimming left V 2 bases short and J 4 bases short, with 13 bases between. This CDR3 has 15 amino acids.

The rearrangement uses TRBV5-8 and TRBJ2-5, with TRBD1 matching over 10 bases. The CDR3 is 15 amino acids. Germline V gene lookup returns CDR1 SGHTS and CDR2 YDEGEE. V shed 2 bases and J 2 bases; nucleotides not matched to a gene: 3. CDR3 in amino acids: CASSLGDRGQETQYF. DNA for the CDR3: TGTGCCAGCAGCTTAGGGGACAGGGGTCAAGAGACCCAGTACTTC.

The chain uses TRBV4-3 and TRBJ2-6; D may be TRBD1 (6 bases). Trimming stripped 4 bases from V and 1 base from J, with 11 bases between. The CDR3 contains 16 residues. Germline V gene sequence: CDR1 LGHNA, CDR2 YSLEER. The CDR3 loop is CASSPQGFSGANVLTF. Here the CDR3 DNA reads TGCGCCAGCAGCCCACAGGGATTTTCTGGGGCCAACGTCCTGACTTTC.

This clone has a handful of counts. The junction departs from germline at one end; a sequencing error may be responsible. The rearrangement links TRBV7-7 to TRBJ1-3; D gene uncertain. CDR1 and CDR2 (germline): SSHAT, FNYEAQ (reference sequence). CDR3 length equals 15 residues. The CDR3 sequence is CASSPLAGSGNTIYF. In nucleotides, the CDR3 is TGTGCTAGCAGCCCCCTCGCGGGGTCCGGAAACACCATATATTTT.

This clone appeared once. The junction departs from germline at one end; a sequencing error may be responsible. The V gene is TRBV7-9, the J gene TRBJ2-5, with a possible D match to TRBD1 (5 bases). Germline CDR1 and CDR2: SEHNR and FQNEAQ (reference sequence). This CDR3 region has 15 residues. CDR3 coding DNA: TGTTCCAGCAGCCACAGTGGACATATGGGGGAGACCCAGTACTTC. Encoded protein: CSSSHSGHMGETQYF.

The chain employs TRBV5-6 and TRBJ2-7; TRBD1 is a possible D gene (7 bases). CDR1 and CDR2 from the germline V gene are SGHDT and YYEEEE. Trimming pared 4 bases from V and 2 bases from J, leaving 19 bases between. The CDR3 length is 16 residues. The CDR3 region is CASSPRRAGGPYEQYF. Here the CDR3 DNA reads TGTGCCAGCAGCCCGCGCAGGGCAGGGGGGCCCTACGAGCAGTACTTC.

This clone has a handful of counts. The rearrangement joins TRBV9 to TRBJ2-3, with 8 positions matching TRBD2. Germline-derived CDR1 and CDR2 are SGDLS and YYNGEE. Trimming took 2 bases from V and 2 from J; bases not matched to a gene: 4. CDR3 length equals 15 residues. CDR3 sequence reads: CASSVAGGFTDTQYF. The CDR3 bases are TGTGCCAGCAGCGTTGCGGGAGGATTCACAGATACGCAGTATTTT.